The 10 T cell receptor beta chains in this list originate from one sample, sequenced in a study of cytomegalovirus exposure and HLA in healthy donors. A multiplex PCR was run with 60 Vbeta primers and 13 Jbeta primers. Generated by immunoSEQ multiplex PCR, the TCRdb table keeps only in-frame clones and is missing some. The sample gives approximately 180,000 clones, more than 60% of which show up once; less than 2.5% is in the top ten. Sequenced input: PBMCs. The receptors derive from a human donor in good health.

The chain links TRBV7-9 to TRBJ2-7, with 8 bases that match TRBD1. The CDR3 contains 14 residues. V was clipped by 7 bases and J by 2 bases; unmatched bases: 7. The germline V gene encodes CDR1 SEHNR and CDR2 FQNEAQ (reference sequence). Here the CDR3 reads CASTQDRDTYEQYF. In DNA form, the CDR3 reads TGTGCCAGCACCCAGGACAGGGATACCTACGAGCAGTACTTC.

The rearrangement uses TRBV18 and TRBJ1-5; the D gene is possibly TRBD1 (5 bases). Germline CDR1 is KGHSH and CDR2 is LQKENI. This CDR3 contains 15 residues. Trimming removed 3 bases from V and 6 bases from J, with 15 bases in between. CDR3 bases: TGTGCCAGCTCACCGAACGGGGGGTCGTCTCAGCCCCAGCATTTT. Its translation: CASSPNGGSSQPQHF.

This chain joins TRBV7-9 and TRBJ2-7, with D perhaps matching TRBD1 (5 bases). V shed 3 bases and J shed 2 bases, with 14 bases lying between them. In germline, CDR1 is SEHNR, CDR2 FQNEAQ (reference sequence). CDR3 length equals 15 residues. In nucleotides, the CDR3 is TGTGCCAGCAGCTTGGGGCTTAGTTCCCCCTACGAGCAGTACGTC. Its protein product is CASSLGLSSPYEQYV.

The chain recombines TRBV29-1 with TRBJ2-3, with D possibly TRBD1 on 6 matching bases. The CDR3 runs 14 residues. Per germline, CDR1 SQVTM and CDR2 ANQGSEA. With 2 bases removed from V and 0 bases from J, the gap between germline ends came to 9 bases. This CDR3 reads CSVESQGSTDTQYF. In DNA form, the CDR3 reads TGCAGCGTTGAATCACAGGGTAGCACAGATACGCAGTATTTT.

The V call is TRBV6-5, the J call TRBJ1-1, with D hard to call. Germline-derived CDR1 and CDR2 are MNHEY and SVGAGI. Trimming took off 6 bases at V and 3 bases at J, with 17 bases between the two ends. This CDR3 is 15 amino acids long. The CDR3 nucleotides are TGTGCCAGCAGGGTCCCGGTAGCGGGTCACACTGAAGCTTTCTTT. Amino acids: CASRVPVAGHTEAFF.

The J gene is TRBJ1-5, the V gene TRBV27; the D gene is possibly TRBD1 (5 bases). The CDR3 contains 15 residues. Germline-derived CDR1 and CDR2 are MNHEY and SMNVEV (reference sequence). V gave up 3 bases and J gave up 0 bases, with 9 bases separating them. This CDR3 is CASSLGGYSNQPQHF. CDR3 bases: TGTGCCAGCAGTTTGGGGGGTTATAGCAATCAGCCCCAGCATTTT.

The chain carries TRBV7-2 and TRBJ2-7; 11 bases are shared with TRBD2. Germline V gene data show CDR1 as SGHTA and CDR2 as FQGNSA. This CDR3 has 15 residues. V gave up 2 bases and J gave up 5 bases; unmatched junction bases: 5. In DNA, the CDR3 is TGTGCCAGCAGCTTACTAGCGGGGGGTCCCCACGAGCAGTACTTC. As protein: CASSLLAGGPHEQYF.

V usage is TRBV7-9 and J usage is TRBJ1-3, with D uncertain. CDR3 length: 17 residues. V gave up 4 bases and J gave up 0 bases, with 16 bases separating them. Germline V gives CDR1 SEHNR, CDR2 FQNEAQ (reference sequence). The DNA for the CDR3 is TGTGCCAGCAGCTCATCCTCCCGGGGAGTCTCTGGAAACACCATATATTTT. Protein: CASSSSSRGVSGNTIYF. Full variable domain (outside the CDR3, taken from reference TRBV7-9 and TRBJ1-3): DTGVSQNPRHKITKRGQNVTFRCDPISEHNRLYWYRQTLGQGPEFLTYFQNEAQLEKSRLLSDRFSAERPKGSFSTLEIQRTEQGDSAMYLCASSSSSRGVSGNTIYFGEGSWLTVV.

J is TRBJ2-1 and V is TRBV18, with TRBD1 matching over 10 bases. Trimming removed 6 bases from V and 8 bases from J; junction bases left unmatched: 10. This CDR3 is built from 15 residues. The germline gives CDR1 KGHSH, CDR2 LQKENI. The CDR3 coding sequence is TGTGCCAGCTCGCCCGGGACAGGGGTTAGAGATGAGCAGTTCTTC. It encodes CASSPGTGVRDEQFF.

The chain is built from TRBV14 and TRBJ1-2; D perhaps matches TRBD1 (5 bases). Germline-derived CDR1 and CDR2 are SGHDN and FVKESK. V was shortened by 1 base and J by 0 bases, with 21 bases between the two germline ends. The CDR3 totals 19 residues. CDR3 nucleotide sequence: TGTGCCAGCAGCCAAGTGGGACTTGGGCAATCGTTAGCTAACTATGGCTACACCTTC. Translated, it gives CASSQVGLGQSLANYGYTF. The full variable domain, rest sourced from reference TRBV14 and TRBJ1-2, is EAGVTQFPSHSVIEKGQTVTLRCDPISGHDNLYWYRRVMGKEIKFLLHFVKESKQDESGMPNNRFLAERTGGTYSTLKVQPAELEDSGVYFCASSQVGLGQSLANYGYTFGSGTRLTVV.